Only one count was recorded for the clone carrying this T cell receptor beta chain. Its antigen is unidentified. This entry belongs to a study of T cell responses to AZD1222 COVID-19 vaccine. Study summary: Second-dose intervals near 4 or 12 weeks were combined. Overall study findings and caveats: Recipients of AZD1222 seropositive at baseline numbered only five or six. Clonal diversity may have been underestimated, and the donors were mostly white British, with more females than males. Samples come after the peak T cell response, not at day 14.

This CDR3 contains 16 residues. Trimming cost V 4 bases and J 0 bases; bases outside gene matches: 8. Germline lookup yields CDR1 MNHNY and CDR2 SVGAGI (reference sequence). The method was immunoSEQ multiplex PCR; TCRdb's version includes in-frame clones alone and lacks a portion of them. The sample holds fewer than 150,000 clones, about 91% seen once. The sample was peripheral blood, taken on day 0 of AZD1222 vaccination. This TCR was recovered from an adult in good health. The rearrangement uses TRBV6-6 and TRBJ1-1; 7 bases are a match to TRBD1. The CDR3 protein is CASSWDRINMNTEAFF. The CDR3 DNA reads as TGTGCCAGCAGTTGGGACAGAATAAACATGAACACTGAAGCTTTCTTT.